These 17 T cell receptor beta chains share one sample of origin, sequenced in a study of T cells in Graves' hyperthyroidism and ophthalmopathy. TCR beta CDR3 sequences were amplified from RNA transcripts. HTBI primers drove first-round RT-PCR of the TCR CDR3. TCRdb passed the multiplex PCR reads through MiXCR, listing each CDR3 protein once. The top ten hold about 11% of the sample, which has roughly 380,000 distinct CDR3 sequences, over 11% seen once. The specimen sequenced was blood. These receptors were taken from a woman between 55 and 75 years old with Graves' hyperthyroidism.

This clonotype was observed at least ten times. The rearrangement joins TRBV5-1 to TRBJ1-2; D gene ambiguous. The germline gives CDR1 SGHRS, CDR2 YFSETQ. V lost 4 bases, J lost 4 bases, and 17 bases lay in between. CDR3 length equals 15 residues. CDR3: CASSPGARGIYGYTF. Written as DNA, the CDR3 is TGCGCCAGCAGCCCCGGAGCCCGAGGGATCTATGGCTACACCTTC.

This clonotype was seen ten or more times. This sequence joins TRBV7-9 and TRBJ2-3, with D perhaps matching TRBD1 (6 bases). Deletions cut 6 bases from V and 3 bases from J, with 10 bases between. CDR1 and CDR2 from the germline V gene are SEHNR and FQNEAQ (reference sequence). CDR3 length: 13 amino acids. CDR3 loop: CASRPQGTDTQYF. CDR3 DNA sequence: TGTGCCAGCAGGCCACAGGGAACAGATACGCAGTATTTT. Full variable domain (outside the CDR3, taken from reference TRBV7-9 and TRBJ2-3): DTGVSQNPRHKITKRGQNVTFRCDPISEHNRLYWYRQTLGQGPEFLTYFQNEAQLEKSRLLSDRFSAERPKGSFSTLEIQRTEQGDSAMYLCASRPQGTDTQYFGPGTRLTVL.

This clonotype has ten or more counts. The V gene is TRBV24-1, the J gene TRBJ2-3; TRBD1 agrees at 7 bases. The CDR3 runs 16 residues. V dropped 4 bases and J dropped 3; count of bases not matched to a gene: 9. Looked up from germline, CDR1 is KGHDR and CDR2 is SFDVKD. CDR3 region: CATSEPGTAQTDTQYF. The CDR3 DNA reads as TGTGCCACCAGTGAACCCGGGACAGCGCAAACAGATACGCAGTATTTT.

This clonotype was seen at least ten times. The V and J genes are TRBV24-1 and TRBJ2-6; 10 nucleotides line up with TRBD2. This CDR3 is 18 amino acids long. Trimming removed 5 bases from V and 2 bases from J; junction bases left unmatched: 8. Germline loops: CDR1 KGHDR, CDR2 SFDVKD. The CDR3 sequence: CATSGSSGSLTGANVLTF. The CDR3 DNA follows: TGTGCCACCAGTGGGTCTAGCGGGAGTCTGACTGGGGCCAACGTCCTGACTTTC.

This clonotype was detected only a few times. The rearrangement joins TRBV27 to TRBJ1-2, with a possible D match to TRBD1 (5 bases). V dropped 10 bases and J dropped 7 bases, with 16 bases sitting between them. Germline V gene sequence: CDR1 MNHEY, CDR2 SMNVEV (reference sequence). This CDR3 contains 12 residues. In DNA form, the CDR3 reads TGTGCCACATACGGGGGGAGGGGTGGCTACACCTTC. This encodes CATYGGRGGYTF.

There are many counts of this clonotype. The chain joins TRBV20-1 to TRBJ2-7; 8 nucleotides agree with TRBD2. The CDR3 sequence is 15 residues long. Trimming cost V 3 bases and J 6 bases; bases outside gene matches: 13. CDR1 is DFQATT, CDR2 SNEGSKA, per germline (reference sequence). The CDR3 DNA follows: TGCAGTGCTAGTACTAGCGGAGCCCGTTCGGGCGAGCAGTACTTC. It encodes CSASTSGARSGEQYF.

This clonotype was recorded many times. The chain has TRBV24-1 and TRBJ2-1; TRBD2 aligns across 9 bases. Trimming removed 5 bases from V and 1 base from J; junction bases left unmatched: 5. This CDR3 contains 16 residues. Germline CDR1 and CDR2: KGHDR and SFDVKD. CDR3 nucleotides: TGTGCCACCAGTGGGGCGGGGGGGGTGTCCTACAATGAGCAGTTCTTC. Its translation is CATSGAGGVSYNEQFF.

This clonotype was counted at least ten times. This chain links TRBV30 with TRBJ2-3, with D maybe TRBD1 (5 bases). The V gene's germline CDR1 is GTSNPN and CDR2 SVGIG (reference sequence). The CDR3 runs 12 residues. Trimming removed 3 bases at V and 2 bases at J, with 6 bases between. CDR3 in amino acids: CAWRTDTDTQYF. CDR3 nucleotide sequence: TGTGCCTGGAGGACAGACACAGATACGCAGTATTTT.

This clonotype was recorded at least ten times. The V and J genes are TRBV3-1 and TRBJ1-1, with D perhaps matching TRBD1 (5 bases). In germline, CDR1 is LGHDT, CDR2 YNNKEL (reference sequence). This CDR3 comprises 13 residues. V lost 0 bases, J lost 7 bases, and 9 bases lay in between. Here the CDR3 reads CASSQDAGFEAFF. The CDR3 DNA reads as TGTGCCAGCAGCCAAGATGCAGGGTTTGAAGCTTTCTTT.

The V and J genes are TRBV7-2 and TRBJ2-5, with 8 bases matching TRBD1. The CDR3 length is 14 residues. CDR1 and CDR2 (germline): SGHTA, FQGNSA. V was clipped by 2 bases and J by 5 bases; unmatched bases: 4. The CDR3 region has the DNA TGTGCCAGCAGCTTACGACAGGGGATCGAGACCCAGTACTTC. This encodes CASSLRQGIETQYF.

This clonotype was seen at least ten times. In nucleotides, the CDR3 is TGCGCCAGCAGCCAAGATTGGAGGGTATCCTACGAGCAGTACTTC. It specifies CASSQDWRVSYEQYF. J is TRBJ2-7 and V is TRBV4-1; D perhaps matches TRBD2 (6 bases). The CDR3 consists of 15 residues. The germline V gene encodes CDR1 MGHRA and CDR2 YSYEKL. V was shortened by 0 bases and J by 1 base, with 10 bases between the two germline ends.

The CDR3 nucleotides are TGTGCCAGCAGTTACTCGGATCCGGGACAGGGGTACAATCAGCCCCAGCATTTT. It codes for CASSYSDPGQGYNQPQHF. The chain couples TRBV6-2 or TRBV6-3 to TRBJ1-5; 10 bases map to TRBD1. With 0 bases clipped from V and 3 bases from J, the junction kept 8 bases outside the gene matches. The CDR3 covers 18 residues. CDR1 is MNHEY, CDR2 SVGEGT, per germline.

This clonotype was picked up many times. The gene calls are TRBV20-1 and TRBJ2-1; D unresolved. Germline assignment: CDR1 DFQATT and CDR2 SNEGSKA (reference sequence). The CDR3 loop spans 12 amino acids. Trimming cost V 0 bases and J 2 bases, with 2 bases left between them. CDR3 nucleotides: TGCAGTGCTAGAGACCCCTACAATGAGCAGTTCTTC. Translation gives CSARDPYNEQFF.

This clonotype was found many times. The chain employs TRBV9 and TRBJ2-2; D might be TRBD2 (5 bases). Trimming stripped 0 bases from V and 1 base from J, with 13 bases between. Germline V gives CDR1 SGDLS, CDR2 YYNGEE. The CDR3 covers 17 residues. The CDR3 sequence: CASSVVAGIENTGELFF. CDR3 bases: TGTGCCAGCAGCGTAGTCGCCGGGATAGAGAACACCGGGGAGCTGTTTTTT.

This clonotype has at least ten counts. In DNA, the CDR3 is TGTGCCAGCAAAGATGGTAGCGGGGAGACCCAGTACTTC. Its translation is CASKDGSGETQYF. The chain joins TRBV2 to TRBJ2-5; 7 nucleotides line up with TRBD2. Germline CDR1 is SNHLY and CDR2 is FYNNEI. This CDR3 spans 13 amino acids. After removal of 7 bases from V and 5 bases from J, the junction contained 7 bases not matched to a gene.

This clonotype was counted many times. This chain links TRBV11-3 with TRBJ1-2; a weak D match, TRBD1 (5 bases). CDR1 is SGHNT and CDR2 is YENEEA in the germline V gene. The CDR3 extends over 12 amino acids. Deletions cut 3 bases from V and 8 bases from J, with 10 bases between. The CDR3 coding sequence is TGTGCCAGCAGCTTCCAGGGAGTCGGCTACACCTTC. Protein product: CASSFQGVGYTF.

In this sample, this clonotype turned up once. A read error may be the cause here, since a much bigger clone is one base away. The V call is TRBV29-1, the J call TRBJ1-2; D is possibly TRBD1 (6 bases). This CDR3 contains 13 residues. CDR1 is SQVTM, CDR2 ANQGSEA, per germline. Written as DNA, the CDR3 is TGCGGCGTGCCGGACAGCACTAACTATGGCTACACCTTC. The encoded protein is CGVPDSTNYGYTF.